These 9 T cell receptor beta chains originate from one sample sequenced in a study of Ad26.COV2.S vaccination and SARS-CoV-2 variants. The data were produced by immunoSEQ multiplex PCR, yet TCRdb's version contains in-frame clones alone and is incomplete. The sample lists around 300,000 clones; 75% to 90% were seen once. Treatment specified: over 15 received Ad26.COV2.S at low or high dose, single or two shots; about 5 received placebo; per-sample allocation not given. On day 63 after the first injection, vaccine and placebo recipients gave samples. The sequencing used peripheral blood, collected in a trial of Ad26.COV2.S vaccine versus placebo. The receptors derive from a person aged 18-65 years who received the Ad26.COV2.S COVID-19 vaccine or a placebo.

This clone was seen once. The CDR3 coding sequence is TGTGCCAGTAGTTCTAATCGACTATTCGCCGGGGAGCTGTTTTTT. Its translation is CASSSNRLFAGELFF. The chain has TRBV19 and TRBJ2-2, with D tentatively TRBD2 (5 bases). CDR3 length equals 15 residues. CDR1 LNHDA and CDR2 SQIVND come from the germline V gene (reference sequence). With 5 bases removed from V and 6 bases from J, the gap between germline ends came to 16 bases.

The V call is TRBV4-2, the J call TRBJ1-4, with unresolved D. The CDR3 loop spans 14 amino acids. The ends were cut back, 1 base at V and 4 bases at J, with 7 bases in the middle. Germline lookup yields CDR1 LGHNA and CDR2 YNFKEQ. The CDR3 here is CASSQGPINEKLFF. The CDR3 region has the DNA TGTGCCAGCAGCCAAGGACCCATTAATGAAAAACTGTTTTTT.

The V call is TRBV30, the J call TRBJ1-4; unclear D gene. The V and J ends lost 2 bases and 11 bases respectively, with 21 bases between them. Per the germline V gene, CDR1 is GTSNPN and CDR2 is SVGIG (reference sequence). The CDR3 has 15 residues. This chain's CDR3 is CAWSYQGGNPSKLFF. CDR3 nucleotides: TGTGCCTGGAGTTACCAAGGAGGTAATCCGTCGAAACTGTTTTTT.

For the CDR3, the DNA is TGTGCCAGCAGCTTGGAGCAGGGGGGCTCTAATTACAATGAGCAGTTCTTC. Its translation is CASSLEQGGSNYNEQFF. The chain carries TRBV5-6 and TRBJ2-1; maybe TRBD1 (7 bases). The germline V and J ends were trimmed by 0 bases and 4 bases, with 17 bases remaining between them. Germline values: CDR1 SGHDT, CDR2 YYEEEE. This CDR3 is 17 amino acids long.

The genes are TRBV5-1 and TRBJ2-7, with TRBD1 as a possible D gene (5 bases). This CDR3 is 12 amino acids long. CDR1 is SGHRS and CDR2 is YFSETQ in the germline V gene. V lost 0 bases to trimming and J lost 6 bases, with 7 bases between them. The CDR3 DNA is TGCGCCAGCAGCTTGGAGGGGTTCGAGCAGTACTTC. Amino acid sequence: CASSLEGFEQYF. The whole variable domain, filled in from reference TRBV5-1 and TRBJ2-7, reads KAGVTQTPRYLIKTRGQQVTLSCSPISGHRSVSWYQQTPGQGLQFLFEYFSETQRNKGNFPGRFSGRQFSNSRSEMNVSTLELGDSALYLCASSLEGFEQYFGPGTRLTVT.

The chain employs TRBV19 and TRBJ2-7; D remains unclear. V was pared by 5 bases and J by 7 bases, with 18 bases between. The CDR3 contains 14 residues. CDR1 is LNHDA, CDR2 SQIVND, per germline (reference sequence). The CDR3 DNA reads as TGTGCCAGTAGTCTACAGTCCTTTGTAGGTGAGCAGTACTTC. This translates into CASSLQSFVGEQYF.

The chain uses TRBV27 and TRBJ1-1; no firm D call. The CDR3 covers 15 residues. Trimming pared 2 bases from V and 1 base from J, leaving 11 bases between. The germline CDR1 and CDR2 sequences are MNHEY and SMNVEV (reference sequence). DNA for the CDR3: TGTGCCAGCAGTTTACCGTGGACGGCGAACACTGAAGCTTTCTTT. It specifies CASSLPWTANTEAFF.

CDR3 sequence reads: CASSQDPQGGSTDTQYF. CDR3 nucleotides: TGTGCCAGCAGCCAAGATCCGCAGGGGGGAAGCACAGATACGCAGTATTTT. This chain connects TRBV3-1 (or the pseudogene TRBV3-2) to TRBJ2-3, with D possibly matching TRBD1 (7 bases). The CDR3 covers 17 residues. Per the germline V gene, CDR1 is LGHDT and CDR2 is YNNKEL (reference sequence). V was trimmed by 0 bases and J by 0 bases, leaving 13 bases between them.

Here the CDR3 DNA reads TGTGCCAGCAGTGGGACATCCCCCTACGAGCAGTACTTC. This codes for CASSGTSPYEQYF. The V and J genes are TRBV28 and TRBJ2-7; D is perhaps TRBD1 (6 bases). Trimming cost V 5 bases and J 2 bases, with 10 bases left between them. Looked up from germline, CDR1 is MDHEN and CDR2 is SYDVKM. This CDR3 spans 13 amino acids.